This TCR beta chain was captured in a study of cytotoxic CD8 clonotypes in ibrutinib-treated CLL. Broader study findings: While tracking circulating CD8+ T-cell counts, baseline clonality exceeded that of age-matched healthy donors.

The V segment lost 0 bases and the J segment 1 base; nucleotides outside the gene matches: 3. Germline V gives CDR1 SSHAT, CDR2 FNYEAQ (reference sequence). The CDR3 is 17 amino acids. To note about this clone: Its specificity is unknown.

Only in-frame clones appear in the TCRdb table, and some are missing; sequencing was by immunoSEQ multiplex PCR. The sample holds approximately 53,000 clones, 83% seen once. The sequences come from PBMCs, collected after 24 months of ibrutinib treatment. The sequence came from a human donor with chronic lymphocytic leukemia. The chain couples TRBV7-7 to TRBJ2-2, with 9 nucleotides matching TRBD2. The CDR3 is CASSLAAAGGNTGELFF. CDR3 DNA sequence: TGTGCCAGCAGCTTAGCGGCAGCGGGAGGGAACACCGGGGAGCTGTTTTTT. The full variable domain, completed using reference TRBV7-7 and TRBJ2-2, is GAGVSQSPRYKVTKRGQDVTLRCDPISSHATLYWYQQALGQGPEFLTYFNYEAQPDKSGLPSDRFSAERPEGSISTLTIQRTEQRDSAMYRCASSLAAAGGNTGELFFGEGSRLTVL.